In its sample, the clone carrying this TCR beta chain was seen a few times. Only in-frame clones appear in the TCRdb table, and some are missing; sequencing was by immunoSEQ multiplex PCR. In the table there are 45,000 or so clones, around 78% of which are singletons. This sample stems from a study of PD-1 blockade in classical Hodgkin lymphoma. Time point indicated: cycle 4 day 1 (C4D1), after five to seven weeks of nivolumab. Relapse after autologous stem cell transplantation occurred in every patient, and brentuximab vedotin exposure varied. This sample comprised peripheral blood mononuclear cells (PBMCs), obtained before the fourth cycle of nivolumab. The TCR comes from a human donor with classical Hodgkin lymphoma.

The CDR3 loop reads CASSLSRWNTEAFF. The CDR3 DNA is TGTGCCAGCAGCTTAAGCCGATGGAACACTGAAGCTTTCTTT. This chain joins TRBV7-2 and TRBJ1-1, with D hard to call. V lost 2 bases and J lost 1, with 8 bases in between. The CDR3 extends over 14 amino acids. Germline lookup yields CDR1 SGHTA and CDR2 FQGNSA. Combining the CDR3 with reference TRBV7-2 and TRBJ1-1 gives the whole variable domain GAGVSQSPSNKVTEKGKDVELRCDPISGHTALYWYRQSLGQGLEFLIYFQGNSAPDKSGLPSDRFSAERTGGSVSTLTIQRTQQEDSAVYLCASSLSRWNTEAFFGQGTRLTVV.